The 7 T cell receptor beta chains below were found in one sample sequenced in a study of PD-L1 blockade in urothelial cancer. Time point specified: pretreatment peripheral blood. Assay used: immunoSEQ multiplex PCR; TCRdb lists only in-frame clones, some missing. The sample contains tens of thousands of clones, around 89% of which appear only once. The specimen was PBMCs, collected around atezolizumab (anti-PD-L1) treatment. The receptors come from an elderly woman with urothelial cancer.

The chain uses TRBV2 and TRBJ1-4; perhaps TRBD1 as D (5 bases). The germline V gene encodes CDR1 SNHLY and CDR2 FYNNEI. CDR3 length: 14 residues. Trimming took off 8 bases at V and 7 bases at J, with 17 bases between the two ends. CDR3 in DNA: TGTGCCAGCGGCGCGGGGGGGAGGTCTGAAAAACTGTTTTTT. This sequence encodes CASGAGGRSEKLFF.

In its sample, this clone was seen a few times. The chain couples TRBV5-1 to TRBJ2-7, with 8 bases aligning to TRBD2. V shed 5 bases, J shed 6 bases, and the junction held 13 bases outside the gene matches. The CDR3 is 15 residues long. Germline V gene lookup returns CDR1 SGHRS and CDR2 YFSETQ. The CDR3 DNA reads as TGCGCCAGCAGTAAGAAAGCGGGAGCGGCTTCCGAGCAGTACTTC. It translates to CASSKKAGAASEQYF.

This clone was picked up a small number of times. The chain links TRBV7-3 to TRBJ1-2, with TRBD1 matching over 10 bases. The CDR3 consists of 14 residues. Looked up from germline, CDR1 is SGHTA and CDR2 is FQGTGA. J was trimmed by 4 bases and V by 5 bases; bases with no gene match: 4. CDR3: CASSDRDRGYGYTF. The CDR3 nucleotides are TGTGCCAGCAGCGACCGGGACAGGGGCTATGGCTACACCTTC.

The rearrangement uses TRBV27 and TRBJ2-6, with D perhaps matching TRBD2 (5 bases). The length of the CDR3 is 13 residues. Trimming left V 6 bases short and J 5 bases short, with 8 bases between. Germline V lookup: CDR1 MNHEY, CDR2 SMNVEV (reference sequence). CDR3 DNA: TGTGCCAGCAGGCCCGGGAGGGCCAACGTCCTGACTTTC. Translated: CASRPGRANVLTF.

This clone was detected once. CDR3: CASRRISYNEQFF. In DNA, the CDR3 is TGTGCCAGCAGGCGAATTTCCTACAATGAGCAGTTCTTC. The chain uses TRBV6-5 and TRBJ2-1; no firm D call. CDR1 and CDR2 (germline): MNHEY, SVGAGI. Trimming pared 6 bases from V and 1 base from J, leaving 7 bases between. This CDR3 comprises 13 residues.

The CDR3 reads CASSFSGNKGGELFF. The CDR3 DNA follows: TGTGCCAGCAGCTTTAGCGGGAACAAGGGCGGGGAGCTGTTTTTT. The chain combines TRBV7-3 with TRBJ2-2, with 8 bases lining up with TRBD2. The CDR3 length is 15 residues. Germline V gene lookup returns CDR1 SGHTA and CDR2 FQGTGA. V lost 3 bases and J lost 7; bases outside the gene matches: 7.

This clone was counted only a few times. This chain uses TRBV15 with TRBJ1-5, with no clear D. The V gene's germline CDR1 is LNHNV and CDR2 YYDKDF (reference sequence). Trimming took 2 bases from V and 4 from J, leaving 9 bases between them. CDR3 length equals 14 residues. Here the CDR3 reads CATSRHPGNQPQHF. The CDR3 DNA is TGTGCCACCAGCAGACACCCCGGGAATCAGCCCCAGCATTTT.